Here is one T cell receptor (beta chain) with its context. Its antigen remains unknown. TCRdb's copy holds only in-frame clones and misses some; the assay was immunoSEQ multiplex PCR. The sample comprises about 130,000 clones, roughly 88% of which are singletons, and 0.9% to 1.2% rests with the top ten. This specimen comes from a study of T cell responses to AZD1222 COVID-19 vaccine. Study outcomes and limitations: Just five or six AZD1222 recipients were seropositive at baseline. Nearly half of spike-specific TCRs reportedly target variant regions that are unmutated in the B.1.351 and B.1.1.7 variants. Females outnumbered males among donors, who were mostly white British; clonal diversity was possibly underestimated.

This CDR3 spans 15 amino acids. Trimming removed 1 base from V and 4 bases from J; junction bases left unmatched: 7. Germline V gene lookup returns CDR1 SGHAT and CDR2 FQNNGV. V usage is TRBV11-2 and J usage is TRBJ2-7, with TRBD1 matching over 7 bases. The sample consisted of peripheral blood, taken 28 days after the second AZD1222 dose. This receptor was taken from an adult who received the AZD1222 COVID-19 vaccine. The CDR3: CASSLVPDREYEQYF. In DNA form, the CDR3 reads TGTGCCAGCAGCTTAGTACCAGACAGGGAGTACGAGCAGTACTTC. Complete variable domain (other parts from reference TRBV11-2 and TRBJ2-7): EAGVAQSPRYKIIEKRQSVAFWCNPISGHATLYWYQQILGQGPKLLIQFQNNGVVDDSQLPKDRFSAERLKGVDSTLKIQPAKLEDSAVYLCASSLVPDREYEQYFGPGTRLTVT.